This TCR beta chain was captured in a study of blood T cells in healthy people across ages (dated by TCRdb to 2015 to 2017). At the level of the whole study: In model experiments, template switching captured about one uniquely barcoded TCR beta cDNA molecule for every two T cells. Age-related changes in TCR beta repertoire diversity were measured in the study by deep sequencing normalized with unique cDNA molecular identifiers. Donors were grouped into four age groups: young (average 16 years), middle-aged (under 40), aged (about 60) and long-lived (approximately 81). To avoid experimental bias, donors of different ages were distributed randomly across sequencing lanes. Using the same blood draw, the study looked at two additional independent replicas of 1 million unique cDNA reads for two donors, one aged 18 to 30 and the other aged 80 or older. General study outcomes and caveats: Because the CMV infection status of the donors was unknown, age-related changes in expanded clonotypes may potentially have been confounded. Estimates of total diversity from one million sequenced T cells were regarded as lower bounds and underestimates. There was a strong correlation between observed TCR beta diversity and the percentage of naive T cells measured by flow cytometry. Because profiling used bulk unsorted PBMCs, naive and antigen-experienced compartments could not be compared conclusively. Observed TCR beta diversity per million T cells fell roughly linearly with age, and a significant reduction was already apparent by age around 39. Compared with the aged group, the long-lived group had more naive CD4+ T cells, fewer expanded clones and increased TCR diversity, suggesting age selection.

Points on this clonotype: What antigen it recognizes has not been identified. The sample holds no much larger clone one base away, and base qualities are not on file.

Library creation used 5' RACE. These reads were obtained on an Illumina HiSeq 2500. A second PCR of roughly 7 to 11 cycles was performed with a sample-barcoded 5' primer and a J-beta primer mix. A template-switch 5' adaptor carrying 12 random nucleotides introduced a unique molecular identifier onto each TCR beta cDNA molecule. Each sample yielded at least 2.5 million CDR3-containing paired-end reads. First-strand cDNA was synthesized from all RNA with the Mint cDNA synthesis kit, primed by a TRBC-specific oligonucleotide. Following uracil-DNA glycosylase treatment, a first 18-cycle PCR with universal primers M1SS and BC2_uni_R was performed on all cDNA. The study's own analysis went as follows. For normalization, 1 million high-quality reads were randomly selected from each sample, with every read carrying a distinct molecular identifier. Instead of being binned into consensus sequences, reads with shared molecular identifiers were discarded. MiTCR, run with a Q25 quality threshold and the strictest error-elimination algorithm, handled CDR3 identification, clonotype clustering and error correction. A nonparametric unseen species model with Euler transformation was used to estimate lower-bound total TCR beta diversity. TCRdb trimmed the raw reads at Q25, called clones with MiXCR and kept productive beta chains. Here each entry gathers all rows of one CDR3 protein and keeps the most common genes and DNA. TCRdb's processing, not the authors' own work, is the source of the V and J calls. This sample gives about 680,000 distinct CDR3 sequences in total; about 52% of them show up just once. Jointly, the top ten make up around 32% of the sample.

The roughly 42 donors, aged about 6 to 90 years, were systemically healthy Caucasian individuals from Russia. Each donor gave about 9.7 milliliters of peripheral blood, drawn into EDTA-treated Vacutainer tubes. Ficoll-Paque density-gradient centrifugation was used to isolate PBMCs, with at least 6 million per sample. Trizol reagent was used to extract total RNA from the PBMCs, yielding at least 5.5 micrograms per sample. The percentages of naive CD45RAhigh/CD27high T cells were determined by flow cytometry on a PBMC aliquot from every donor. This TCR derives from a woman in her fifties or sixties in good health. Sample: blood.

The nucleotide sequence is TGCAGCGCCCGACAGGGGGCCTTCGGCGAGCAGTACTTC. This sequence encodes CSARQGAFGEQYF. The sequence is built from TRBV29-1 and TRBJ2-7; TRBD1 lines up with 10 middle nucleotides. As encoded in the germline V gene, CDR1 is SQVTM while CDR2 is ANQGSEA. The CDR3 contains 13 residues, cysteine and phenylalanine counted. The DNA shown is the 39-base CDR3, in frame from base 1. Ends trimmed: V by 7 bases, J by 6 bases; bases unmatched to a gene: 9.